This record looks at one T cell receptor beta chain sequence and its context. Its antigen is currently unknown. At one boundary the junction diverges from the germline segment, which might be a read error. This CDR3 region has 15 residues. CDR1 and CDR2 from the germline V gene are DFQATT and SNEGSKA (reference sequence). MiXCR, run by TCRdb on the RT-PCR reads, gives a single entry per CDR3 protein. Of about 20,000 distinct CDR3 sequences listed, roughly 70% are singletons. These data originate in a study of yellow fever vaccine responses in identical twins. Findings and limits, study-wide: Vaccine T cell responses of twins reportedly seemed partly convergent and partly personalized.

The sequence derives from a woman aged 18-29 years who received the yellow fever vaccine. The sequencing here drew on T cells from blood (PBMCs), unsorted or a sorted subset (not recorded which), taken before or after yellow fever vaccination (not recorded which). This rearrangement joins TRBV20-1 to TRBJ2-1, with TRBD1 as a possible D gene (7 bases). CDR3 protein: CSTTSRRGVDNEQLF. CDR3 in DNA: TGCAGTACTACCTCCCGCAGGGGGGTTGACAATGAGCAGTTATTC.